The 19 T cell receptor beta chains below come from one sample, sequenced in a study of CD8 T cells in Susac syndrome. Reverse transcription of roughly 0.5 to 1 ug RNA was performed with random hexamers. MiXCR was run by TCRdb on the immunoSEQ multiplex PCR reads, yielding one entry per CDR3 protein. The sample has about 240,000 distinct CDR3 sequences, approximately 95% seen once. The sequenced sample consisted of CD4+ T cells from PBMCs. The receptors derive from a human donor with Susac syndrome.

The chain is built from TRBV9 and TRBJ2-7, with 11 positions matching TRBD2. The CDR3 consists of 16 residues. Trimming took 3 bases from V and 0 from J; bases not matched to a gene: 5. Looked up from germline, CDR1 is SGDLS and CDR2 is YYNGEE. The CDR3 region is CASSEGGTSGSYEQYF. Written as DNA, the CDR3 is TGTGCCAGCAGCGAGGGGGGGACTAGCGGCTCCTACGAGCAGTACTTC. Supplemented by reference TRBV9 and TRBJ2-7, the full variable domain reads DSGVTQTPKHLITATGQRVTLRCSPRSGDLSVYWYQQSLDQGLQFLIQYYNGEERAKGNILERFSAQQFPDLHSELNLSSLELGDSALYFCASSEGGTSGSYEQYFGPGTRLTVT.

The genes are TRBV30 and TRBJ1-5; D call uncertain. CDR1 GTSNPN and CDR2 SVGIG come from the germline V gene (reference sequence). V was trimmed by 3 bases and J by 9 bases, leaving 15 bases between them. This CDR3 has 13 amino acids. The CDR3 sequence: CAWRISGRGPQHF. The CDR3 region has the DNA TGTGCCTGGAGAATTTCGGGGAGAGGGCCCCAGCATTTT.

The genes are TRBV30 and TRBJ2-7, with D tentatively TRBD2 (6 bases). The germline gives CDR1 GTSNPN, CDR2 SVGIG (reference sequence). V lost 0 bases to trimming and J lost 3 bases, with 12 bases between them. This CDR3 is built from 14 residues. The CDR3 DNA is TGTGCCTGGAGTGTAGACGCGGGACTCTACGAGCAGTACTTC. The encoded protein is CAWSVDAGLYEQYF. Together with reference TRBV30 and TRBJ2-7, the CDR3 gives the full variable domain: SQTIHQWPATLVQPVGSPLSLECTVEGTSNPNLYWYRQAAGRGLQLLFYSVGIGQISSEVPQNLSASRPQDRQFILSSKKLLLSDSGFYLCAWSVDAGLYEQYFGPGTRLTVT.

In this sample, this clonotype turned up once. The rearrangement links TRBV4-2 to TRBJ2-4; D gene uncertain. CDR1 is LGHNA and CDR2 is YNFKEQ in the germline V gene. V gave up 0 bases and J gave up 6 bases, with 9 bases separating them. This CDR3 region has 14 residues. This CDR3 is CASSQEARANIQYF. The CDR3 bases are TGTGCCAGCAGCCAAGAAGCCAGAGCAAACATTCAGTACTTC.

This sequence joins TRBV28 and TRBJ2-1; D unclear. V dropped 9 bases and J dropped 12 bases, with 15 bases sitting between them. The V gene's germline CDR1 is MDHEN and CDR2 SYDVKM. The CDR3 extends over 11 amino acids. The CDR3 DNA follows: TGTGCCAGTACCGAGGAAAGTAGGCAGTTCTTC. Translating it yields CASTEESRQFF.

This clonotype came up once. The rearrangement uses TRBV30 and TRBJ1-1; no clear D. Trimming stripped 7 bases from V and 1 base from J, with 10 bases between. Germline V CDR1 and CDR2: GTSNPN, SVGIG (reference sequence). This CDR3 comprises 12 residues. The CDR3 spells CAFPHQNTEAFF. CDR3 coding DNA: TGTGCCTTCCCACACCAGAACACTGAAGCTTTCTTT.

This sequence joins TRBV29-1 and TRBJ1-2; D uncertain. CDR1 and CDR2 from the germline V gene are SQVTM and ANQGSEA. V lost 0 bases to trimming and J lost 7 bases, with 6 bases between them. This CDR3 region has 11 residues. For the CDR3, the DNA is TGCAGCGTTGAAGATCTGACTGGCTACACCTTC. This encodes CSVEDLTGYTF. Based on the CDR3 plus reference TRBV29-1 and TRBJ1-2, the full variable domain is SAVISQKPSRDICQRGTSLTIQCQVDSQVTMMFWYRQQPGQSLTLIATANQGSEATYESGFVIDKFPISRPNLTFSTLTVSNMSPEDSSIYLCSVEDLTGYTFGSGTRLTVV.

V gene TRBV2 combines with J gene TRBJ2-7, with D possibly matching TRBD2 (5 bases). CDR1 is SNHLY, CDR2 FYNNEI, per germline. CDR3 length: 12 amino acids. The V end lost 4 bases, the J end lost 3 bases, and 7 bases lay between the germline ends. Here the CDR3 DNA reads TGTGCCAGCAGTGCGAGGGACTACGAGCAGTACTTC. It yields the protein CASSARDYEQYF.

This clonotype occurred once. The V call is TRBV19, the J call TRBJ2-7; maybe TRBD1 (5 bases). The germline V and J ends were trimmed by 6 bases and 0 bases, with 12 bases remaining between them. From germline, CDR1 is LNHDA and CDR2 SQIVND (reference sequence). CDR3 length equals 14 residues. The CDR3, as DNA: TGTGCCAGTAGCGACAGTCCAAGCTCCTACGAGCAGTACTTC. The encoded protein is CASSDSPSSYEQYF.

This clonotype was seen once. V is TRBV2 and J is TRBJ2-2; D is ambiguous. This CDR3 has 12 amino acids. The germline CDR1 and CDR2 sequences are SNHLY and FYNNEI. Trimming removed 3 bases from V and 13 bases from J, with 12 bases in between. This CDR3 is CASSELRSGLFF. The CDR3 nucleotides read TGTGCCAGCAGTGAGCTCCGCTCCGGGCTGTTTTTT.

The rearrangement links TRBV20-1 to TRBJ1-1; D remains ambiguous. CDR3 length equals 12 residues. In germline, CDR1 is DFQATT, CDR2 SNEGSKA (reference sequence). Trimming removed 3 bases at V and 11 bases at J, with 16 bases between. CDR3 DNA sequence: TGCAGTGCTAGCCTGTCGGCGAGAGAGGCTTTCTTT. Protein: CSASLSAREAFF.

The chain couples TRBV9 to TRBJ2-2; unclear D gene. Trimming removed 4 bases from V and 4 bases from J, with 8 bases in between. Germline values: CDR1 SGDLS, CDR2 YYNGEE. The CDR3 is 13 residues long. The CDR3 reads CASSPELTGELFF. As DNA, the CDR3 is TGTGCCAGCAGCCCAGAGCTCACCGGGGAGCTGTTTTTT.

J is TRBJ1-5 and V is TRBV4-1, with no clear D. The CDR3 spans 15 residues. Germline values: CDR1 MGHRA, CDR2 YSYEKL. V was trimmed by 1 base and J by 0 bases, leaving 7 bases between them. DNA for the CDR3: TGCGCCAGCAGCCAAGGGACCTATAGCAATCAGCCCCAGCATTTT. Its translation: CASSQGTYSNQPQHF.

The V call is TRBV28, the J call TRBJ1-2, with 9 bases identical to TRBD1. This CDR3 spans 14 amino acids. Germline V gene lookup returns CDR1 MDHEN and CDR2 SYDVKM. V lost 10 bases, J lost 5 bases, and 11 bases stayed unmatched. CDR3 amino acids: CAILRGQGPYGYTF. CDR3 coding DNA: TGTGCCATTCTTCGAGGACAGGGGCCGTATGGCTACACCTTC.

The rearrangement uses TRBV29-1 and TRBJ1-2; 8 bases are shared with TRBD1. Germline CDR1 SQVTM, CDR2 ANQGSEA. The junction had 7 bases not matched to a gene; V was cut back by 0 bases and J by 4 bases. The CDR3 length is 15 residues. As DNA, the CDR3 is TGCAGCGTTGAAGATCCCGGGACAGGTGCCTATGGCTACACCTTC. This sequence encodes CSVEDPGTGAYGYTF.

This clonotype was recorded once. The gene calls are TRBV2 and TRBJ2-5; 13 nucleotides agree with TRBD2. The CDR3 consists of 15 residues. Germline trimming cut 7 bases from V and 4 bases from J; bases unmatched to any gene: 6. The germline gives CDR1 SNHLY, CDR2 FYNNEI. CDR3 sequence reads: CASTGTSGIGETQYF. The DNA of the CDR3 is TGTGCCAGCACAGGGACTAGCGGGATCGGAGAGACCCAGTACTTC.

The chain joins TRBV15 to TRBJ2-3; no reliable D call. This CDR3 contains 17 residues. Germline V CDR1 and CDR2: LNHNV, YYDKDF (reference sequence). Trimming shortened V by 5 bases and J by 2 bases, and 20 bases separated the two germline ends. The CDR3 DNA follows: TGTGCCACCAGCGCCCCCGGCTCCGCAACGCTCACAGATACGCAGTATTTT. Protein: CATSAPGSATLTDTQYF.

This clonotype showed up just once. The CDR3 reads CASSLDLIMNTEAFF. Written as DNA, the CDR3 is TGTGCCAGCAGCTTAGATCTCATAATGAACACTGAAGCTTTCTTT. The V and J genes are TRBV11-2 and TRBJ1-1; unclear D gene. This CDR3 is 15 amino acids long. The ends were cut back, 0 bases at V and 0 bases at J, with 8 bases in the middle. Looked up from germline, CDR1 is SGHAT and CDR2 is FQNNGV.

The chain is built from TRBV24-1 and TRBJ1-5; a weak D match, TRBD1 (5 bases). There are 13 residues in the CDR3. Per the germline V gene, CDR1 is KGHDR and CDR2 is SFDVKD. V was clipped by 4 bases and J by 15 bases, with 18 bases between them. The CDR3 sequence: CATSDPNSDKRHF. The CDR3 region has the DNA TGTGCCACCAGTGACCCGAATTCGGACAAAAGGCATTTT.